What follows are 25 T cell receptor beta chains derived from one specimen sequenced in a study of CD8 T cells in Susac syndrome. An amount of RNA that ranged from 0.5 to 1 ug was reverse transcribed with random hexamers. TCRdb itself ran the immunoSEQ multiplex PCR reads through MiXCR, one entry per CDR3 protein. In the table there are under 200,000 distinct CDR3 sequences, around 94% of which are singletons. Sequenced material: CD4+ T cells from PBMCs. These receptor sequences come from a human donor with Susac syndrome.

The rearrangement uses TRBV3-1 and TRBJ2-7; 9 bases map to TRBD1. Per the germline V gene, CDR1 is LGHDT and CDR2 is YNNKEL (reference sequence). V lost 4 bases and J lost 5; bases outside the gene matches: 12. The CDR3 covers 16 residues. Here the CDR3 reads CASSRSGTGFRHEQYF. The CDR3 DNA is TGTGCCAGCAGCCGATCCGGGACAGGGTTTAGGCACGAGCAGTACTTC.

This clonotype showed up just once. V gene TRBV6-2 or TRBV6-3 combines with J gene TRBJ1-1; tentative D call: TRBD1 (6 bases). With 3 bases removed from V and 4 bases from J, the gap between germline ends came to 9 bases. Germline CDR1 reads MNHEY; CDR2 reads SVGEGT. CDR3 length: 13 residues. The CDR3 loop is CASSYQGTTEAFF. In DNA form, the CDR3 reads TGTGCCAGCAGTTATCAGGGGACCACTGAAGCTTTCTTT.

The chain links TRBV3-1 to TRBJ2-2; tentative D call: TRBD1 (5 bases). The germline gives CDR1 LGHDT, CDR2 YNNKEL (reference sequence). CDR3 length: 12 residues. V lost 3 bases and J lost 6, with 5 bases in between. The CDR3 bases are TGTGCCAGCAGCCAGACAGCCGGGGAGCTGTTTTTT. Protein sequence: CASSQTAGELFF.

The chain is built from TRBV29-1 and TRBJ2-3; D remains unclear. This CDR3 has 11 amino acids. Germline CDR1 is SQVTM and CDR2 is ANQGSEA. Trimming pared 0 bases from V and 5 bases from J, leaving 3 bases between. CDR3 residues: CSVEELDTQYF. CDR3 coding DNA: TGCAGCGTTGAAGAGTTAGATACGCAGTATTTT.

The CDR3 sequence is CASSFARTETQYF. DNA for the CDR3: TGTGCCAGCAGCTTTGCGCGGACGGAGACCCAGTACTTC. The chain carries TRBV5-6 and TRBJ2-5, with D unresolved. Germline loops: CDR1 SGHDT, CDR2 YYEEEE. V was cut by 2 bases and J by 5 bases, with 10 bases left in between. The CDR3 runs to 13 residues.

In its sample, this clonotype was seen once. The chain combines TRBV5-1 with TRBJ2-3, with 14 positions matching TRBD2. V dropped 6 bases and J dropped 5; count of bases not matched to a gene: 5. Looked up from germline, CDR1 is SGHRS and CDR2 is YFSETQ. The CDR3 extends over 15 amino acids. Written as DNA, the CDR3 is TGCGCCAGCACCGTGGGGACTAGCGGGGGAGATACGCAGTATTTT. This gives the protein CASTVGTSGGDTQYF.

The chain employs TRBV20-1 and TRBJ2-1; 13 positions match TRBD2. Looked up from germline, CDR1 is DFQATT and CDR2 is SNEGSKA (reference sequence). J gave up 7 bases and V 5 bases, and 5 bases lay outside the gene matches. The CDR3 totals 14 residues. The CDR3: CSALTSGGGNEQFF. The CDR3 region has the DNA TGCAGTGCTTTAACTAGCGGGGGGGGAAATGAGCAGTTCTTC.

The V call is TRBV5-1, the J call TRBJ1-3; a weak D match, TRBD1 (6 bases). The V and J ends lost 0 bases and 2 bases respectively, with 9 bases between them. CDR1 is SGHRS, CDR2 YFSETQ, per germline. The CDR3 runs 15 residues. CDR3 DNA sequence: TGCGCCAGCAGCTTGGGGACAGTTCCTGGAAACACCATATATTTT. This translates into CASSLGTVPGNTIYF.

This chain links TRBV5-1 with TRBJ2-6, with 8 positions matching TRBD1. Per the germline V gene, CDR1 is SGHRS and CDR2 is YFSETQ. V shed 0 bases, J shed 2 bases, and the junction held 1 base outside the gene matches. The CDR3 runs to 16 residues. CDR3 nucleotides: TGCGCCAGCAGCTTGGCGGACAGGGCTGGGGCCAACGTCCTGACTTTC. The encoded protein is CASSLADRAGANVLTF.

V and J are TRBV20-1 and TRBJ2-5; 13 bases fit TRBD2. The germline gives CDR1 DFQATT, CDR2 SNEGSKA (reference sequence). V gave up 6 bases and J gave up 5 bases; unmatched junction bases: 9. There are 15 residues in the CDR3. The CDR3 loop is CSADTSGGAYETQYF. The DNA of the CDR3 is TGCAGTGCCGACACTAGCGGGGGGGCTTATGAGACCCAGTACTTC.

The gene calls are TRBV3-1 and TRBJ2-1; TRBD1 matches 8 bases. Losses at the gene ends were 6 bases for V and 12 bases for J; bases not matched to a gene: 10. CDR3 length equals 13 residues. Germline V gene data show CDR1 as LGHDT and CDR2 as YNNKEL (reference sequence). The CDR3 region has the DNA TGTGCCAGCAGACATGATGACAGGGGTCCGCAGTTCTTC. This codes for CASRHDDRGPQFF.

J is TRBJ1-5 and V is TRBV30; D unclear. Looked up from germline, CDR1 is GTSNPN and CDR2 is SVGIG (reference sequence). V was shortened by 5 bases and J by 2 bases, with 7 bases between the two germline ends. There are 12 residues in the CDR3. The CDR3 nucleotides are TGTGCCTGGGGGAGGGGCAATCAGCCCCAGCATTTT. Its protein is CAWGRGNQPQHF.

CDR3 nucleotide sequence: TGCAGTGCTAGAGATCGGACTCTCACAGATACGCAGTATTTT. Translated, it gives CSARDRTLTDTQYF. The chain recombines TRBV20-1 with TRBJ2-3, with a tentative D call TRBD2 (5 bases). The CDR3 extends over 14 amino acids. The V and J ends lost 0 bases and 2 bases respectively, with 9 bases between them. CDR1 is DFQATT, CDR2 SNEGSKA, per germline (reference sequence).

The genes are TRBV7-2 and TRBJ2-7; TRBD2 matches at 7 bases. This CDR3 spans 18 amino acids. Germline-derived CDR1 and CDR2 are SGHTA and FQGNSA. With V trimmed by 5 bases and J by 2 bases, 18 bases remained unmatched. CDR3 amino acids: CASSPLYVPGLPTYEQYF. The CDR3 DNA sequence: TGTGCCAGCAGCCCGTTGTATGTTCCGGGACTACCTACCTACGAGCAGTACTTC. Full variable domain (rest looked up from reference TRBV7-2 and TRBJ2-7): GAGVSQSPSNKVTEKGKDVELRCDPISGHTALYWYRQSLGQGLEFLIYFQGNSAPDKSGLPSDRFSAERTGGSVSTLTIQRTQQEDSAVYLCASSPLYVPGLPTYEQYFGPGTRLTVT.

This sequence joins TRBV11-3 and TRBJ1-5; D call uncertain. Trimming left V 8 bases short and J 3 bases short, with 20 bases between. This CDR3 contains 16 residues. Germline loops: CDR1 SGHNT, CDR2 YENEEA. DNA of the CDR3: TGTGCCAGCGGACCCGCTCAAGATGGAACCAATCAGCCCCAGCATTTT. Its protein is CASGPAQDGTNQPQHF. The whole variable domain, filled in from reference TRBV11-3 and TRBJ1-5, reads EAGVVQSPRYKIIEKKQPVAFWCNPISGHNTLYWYLQNLGQGPELLIRYENEEAVDDSQLPKDRFSAERLKGVDSTLKIQPAELGDSAVYLCASGPAQDGTNQPQHFGDGTRLSIL.

This chain joins TRBV12-3 or TRBV12-4 and TRBJ2-2; 9 nucleotides agree with TRBD2. V was pared by 6 bases and J by 4 bases, with 6 bases of the junction left unmatched. The CDR3 runs to 15 residues. CDR3 nucleotides: TGTGCCAGCAGCCGGTATAGCGGGGGCACCGGGGAGCTGTTTTTT. Its translation is CASSRYSGGTGELFF.

The rearrangement links TRBV5-4 to TRBJ2-2; 9 bases align to TRBD1. V shed 3 bases, J shed 4 bases, and the junction held 7 bases outside the gene matches. Germline V gene data show CDR1 as SGHNT and CDR2 as YYREEE (reference sequence). The CDR3 is 16 residues long. The CDR3 loop reads CASSSDRGFGTGELFF. Written as DNA, the CDR3 is TGTGCCAGCAGCTCGGACAGGGGATTTGGCACCGGGGAGCTGTTTTTT.

The V gene is TRBV7-9, the J gene TRBJ2-2, with no clear D. Trimming removed 6 bases at V and 7 bases at J, with 3 bases between. Germline CDR1 reads SEHNR; CDR2 reads FQNEAQ (reference sequence). This CDR3 is built from 10 residues. CDR3 region: CASSNGELFF. CDR3 coding DNA: TGTGCCAGCAGTAACGGGGAGCTGTTTTTT.

The chain joins TRBV3-1 to TRBJ1-2, with 9 nucleotides matching TRBD1. The CDR3 loop spans 17 amino acids. V shed 3 bases, J shed 4 bases, and the junction held 12 bases outside the gene matches. Germline lookup yields CDR1 LGHDT and CDR2 YNNKEL (reference sequence). CDR3: CASSQGQGRSEGYGYTF. The CDR3, as DNA: TGTGCCAGCAGCCAGGGACAGGGAAGGTCGGAGGGCTATGGCTACACCTTC.

This chain links TRBV6-5 with TRBJ2-5, with 11 bases that match TRBD1. Germline V gene sequence: CDR1 MNHEY, CDR2 SVGAGI. The CDR3 runs to 15 residues. Germline trimming cut 6 bases from V and 5 bases from J; bases unmatched to any gene: 8. The CDR3 region has the DNA TGTGCCAGCAGCCGACGGACAGGGGGCGACGAGACCCAGTACTTC. Amino acids: CASSRRTGGDETQYF.

V usage is TRBV7-8 and J usage is TRBJ1-1; D is perhaps TRBD1 (5 bases). The germline V gene encodes CDR1 SGHVS and CDR2 FQNEAQ. V gave up 2 bases and J gave up 3 bases, with 13 bases separating them. The CDR3 is 15 amino acids. The CDR3 coding sequence is TGTGCCAGCAGCTTATTCGGCAGGGAACACACTGAAGCTTTCTTT. Amino acid sequence: CASSLFGREHTEAFF.

J is TRBJ2-5 and V is TRBV2, with D possibly being TRBD2 (5 bases). The V end was cut by 5 bases, the J end by 5 bases, with 12 bases between. Germline CDR1 reads SNHLY; CDR2 reads FYNNEI. This CDR3 is built from 13 residues. The CDR3 DNA follows: TGTGCCAGCAGTTTCGGACTGGTCGAGACCCAGTACTTC. The encoded protein is CASSFGLVETQYF.

This chain links TRBV4-2 with TRBJ1-4; D remains unclear. CDR1 and CDR2 from the germline V gene are LGHNA and YNFKEQ. The CDR3 spans 14 residues. The germline V and J ends were trimmed by 0 bases and 8 bases, with 10 bases remaining between them. This chain's CDR3 is CASSQDRLREKLFF. The CDR3 nucleotides read TGTGCCAGCAGCCAAGACAGGTTACGCGAAAAACTGTTTTTT.

V and J are TRBV20-1 and TRBJ2-1; D may match TRBD1 or TRBD2 (7 bases each). Deletions cut 1 base from V and 5 bases from J, with 15 bases between. The CDR3 runs 15 residues. Germline CDR1 DFQATT, CDR2 SNEGSKA (reference sequence). The CDR3 region has the DNA TGCAGTGCTAGAGTGTCAGGGGGGGGCCACAATGAGCAGTTCTTC. Its translation is CSARVSGGGHNEQFF.

The chain uses TRBV11-2 and TRBJ2-3, with D perhaps matching TRBD2 (6 bases). Germline CDR1 and CDR2: SGHAT and FQNNGV. Trimming pared 0 bases from V and 10 bases from J, leaving 14 bases between. This CDR3 is built from 14 residues. CDR3 sequence reads: CASSLDLGLAAQYF. Here the CDR3 DNA reads TGTGCCAGCAGCTTAGATCTCGGGTTAGCGGCGCAGTATTTT. Based on the CDR3 plus reference TRBV11-2 and TRBJ2-3, the full variable domain is EAGVAQSPRYKIIEKRQSVAFWCNPISGHATLYWYQQILGQGPKLLIQFQNNGVVDDSQLPKDRFSAERLKGVDSTLKIQPAKLEDSAVYLCASSLDLGLAAQYFGPGTRLTVL.